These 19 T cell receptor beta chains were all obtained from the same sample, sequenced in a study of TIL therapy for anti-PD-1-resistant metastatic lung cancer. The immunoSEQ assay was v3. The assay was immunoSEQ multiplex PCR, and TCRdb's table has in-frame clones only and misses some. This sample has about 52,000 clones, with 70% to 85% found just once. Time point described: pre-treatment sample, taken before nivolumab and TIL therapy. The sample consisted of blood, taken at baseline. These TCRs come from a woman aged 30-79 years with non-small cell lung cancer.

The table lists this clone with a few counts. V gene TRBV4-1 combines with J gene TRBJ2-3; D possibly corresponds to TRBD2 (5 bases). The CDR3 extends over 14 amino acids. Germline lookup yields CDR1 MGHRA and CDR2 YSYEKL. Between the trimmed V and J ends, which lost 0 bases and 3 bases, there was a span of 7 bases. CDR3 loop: CASSQDAGTDTQYF. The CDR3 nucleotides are TGCGCCAGCAGCCAAGATGCGGGTACAGATACGCAGTATTTT.

CDR3 nucleotides: TGCGCCAGCAGCCCGGGACTAGCGGGGACAGATACGCAGTATTTT. The encoded protein is CASSPGLAGTDTQYF. This rearrangement joins TRBV5-1 to TRBJ2-3; 13 bases align to TRBD2. The ends lost 4 bases at V and 3 bases at J; junction bases unmatched: 2. CDR3 length: 15 residues. Germline assignment: CDR1 SGHRS and CDR2 YFSETQ.

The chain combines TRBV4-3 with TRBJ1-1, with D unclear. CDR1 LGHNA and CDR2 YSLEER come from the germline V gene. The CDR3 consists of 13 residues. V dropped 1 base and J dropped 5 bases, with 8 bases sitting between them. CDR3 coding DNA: TGCGCCAGCAGCCAAGGTTTAGGGACTGAAGCTTTCTTT. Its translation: CASSQGLGTEAFF.

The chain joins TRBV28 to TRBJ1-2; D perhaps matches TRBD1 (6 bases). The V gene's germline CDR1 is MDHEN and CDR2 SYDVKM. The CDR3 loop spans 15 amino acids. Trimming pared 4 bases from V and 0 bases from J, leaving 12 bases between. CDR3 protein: CASSSPTGANYGYTF. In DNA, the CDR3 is TGTGCCAGCAGTTCCCCGACAGGCGCTAACTATGGCTACACCTTC.

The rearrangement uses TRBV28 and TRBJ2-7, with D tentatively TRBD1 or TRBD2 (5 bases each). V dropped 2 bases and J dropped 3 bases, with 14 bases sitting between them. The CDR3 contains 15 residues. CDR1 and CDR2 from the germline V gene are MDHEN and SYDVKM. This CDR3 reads CASSLGTLGSYEQYF. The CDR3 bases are TGTGCCAGCAGTTTAGGGACCTTAGGGAGCTACGAGCAGTACTTC.

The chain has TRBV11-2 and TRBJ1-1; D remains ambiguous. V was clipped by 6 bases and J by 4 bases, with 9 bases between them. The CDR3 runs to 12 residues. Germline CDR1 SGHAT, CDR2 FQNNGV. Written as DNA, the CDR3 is TGTGCCAGCAGATATACGGGCACTGAAGCTTTCTTT. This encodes CASRYTGTEAFF.

The CDR3 region is CAISQGINTGELFF. In DNA, the CDR3 is TGTGCCATCAGCCAGGGGATAAACACCGGGGAGCTGTTTTTT. This chain links TRBV10-3 with TRBJ2-2; TRBD1 is a possible D gene (6 bases). The CDR3 sequence is 14 residues long. V lost 6 bases and J 2 bases, leaving 10 bases between the germline ends. Germline CDR1 and CDR2: ENHRY and SYGVKD.

The CDR3 here is CASSYARRTNTGELFF. The CDR3 DNA follows: TGTGCCAGCAGCTACGCTCGGCGGACGAACACCGGGGAGCTGTTTTTT. V usage is TRBV7-2 and J usage is TRBJ2-2; D gene uncertain. This CDR3 spans 16 amino acids. Trimming shortened V by 4 bases and J by 0 bases, and 12 bases separated the two germline ends. Germline-derived CDR1 and CDR2 are SGHTA and FQGNSA.

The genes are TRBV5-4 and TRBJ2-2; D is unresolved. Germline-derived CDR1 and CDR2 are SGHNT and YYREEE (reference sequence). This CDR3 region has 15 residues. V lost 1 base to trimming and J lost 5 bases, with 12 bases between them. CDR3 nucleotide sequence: TGTGCCAGCAGCTTGCTCGCCGGCGATACCGGGGAGCTGTTTTTT. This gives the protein CASSLLAGDTGELFF.

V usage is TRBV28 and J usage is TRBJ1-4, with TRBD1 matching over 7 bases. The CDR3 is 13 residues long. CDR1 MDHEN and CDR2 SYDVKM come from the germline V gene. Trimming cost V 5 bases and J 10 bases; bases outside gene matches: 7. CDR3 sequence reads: CASSLTGTGKLFF. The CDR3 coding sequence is TGTGCCAGCAGTCTGACAGGGACGGGAAAACTGTTTTTT.

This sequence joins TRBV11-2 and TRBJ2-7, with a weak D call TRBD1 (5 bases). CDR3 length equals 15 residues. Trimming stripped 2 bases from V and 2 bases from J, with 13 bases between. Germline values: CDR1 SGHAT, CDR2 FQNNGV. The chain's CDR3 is CASSLRADSTYEQYF. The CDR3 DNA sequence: TGTGCCAGCAGCTTAAGGGCAGACAGTACCTACGAGCAGTACTTC.

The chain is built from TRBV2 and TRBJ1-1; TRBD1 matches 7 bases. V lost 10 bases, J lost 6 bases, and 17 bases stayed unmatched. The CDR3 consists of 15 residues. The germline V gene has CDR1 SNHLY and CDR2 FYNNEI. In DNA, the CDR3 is TGTGCCACCTCCCTCCAGGGGGGTTTGTGGGCTGAAGCTTTCTTT. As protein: CATSLQGGLWAEAFF.

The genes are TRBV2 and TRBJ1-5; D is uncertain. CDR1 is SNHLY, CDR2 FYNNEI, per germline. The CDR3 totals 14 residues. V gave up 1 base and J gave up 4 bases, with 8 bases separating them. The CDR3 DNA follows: TGTGCCAGCAGTGAAGAAGTCCTTAATCAGCCCCAGCATTTT. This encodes CASSEEVLNQPQHF.

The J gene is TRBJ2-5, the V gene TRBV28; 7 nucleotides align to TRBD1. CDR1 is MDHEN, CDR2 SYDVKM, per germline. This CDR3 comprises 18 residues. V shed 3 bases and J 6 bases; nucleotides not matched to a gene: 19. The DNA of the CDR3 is TGTGCCAGCAGTTTTGGCTTCTCCCTCCGGGACAGAGGAAAGACCCAGTACTTC. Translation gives CASSFGFSLRDRGKTQYF. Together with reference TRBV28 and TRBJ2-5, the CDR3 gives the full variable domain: DVKVTQSSRYLVKRTGEKVFLECVQDMDHENMFWYRQDPGLGLRLIYFSYDVKMKEKGDIPEGYSVSREKKERFSLILESASTNQTSMYLCASSFGFSLRDRGKTQYFGPGTRLLVL.

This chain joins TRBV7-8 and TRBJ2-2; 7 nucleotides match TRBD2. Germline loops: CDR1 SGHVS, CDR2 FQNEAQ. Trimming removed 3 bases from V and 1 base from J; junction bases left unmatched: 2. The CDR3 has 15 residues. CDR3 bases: TGTGCCAGCAGCTTGAGCGGGGTGAACACCGGGGAGCTGTTTTTT. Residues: CASSLSGVNTGELFF.

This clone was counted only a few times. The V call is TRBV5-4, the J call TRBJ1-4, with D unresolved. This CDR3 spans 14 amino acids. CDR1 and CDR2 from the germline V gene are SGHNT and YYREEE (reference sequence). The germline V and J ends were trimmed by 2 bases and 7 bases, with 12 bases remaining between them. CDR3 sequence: CASSFGSPGEKLFF. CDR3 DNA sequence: TGTGCCAGCAGCTTTGGCTCCCCCGGTGAAAAACTGTTTTTT.

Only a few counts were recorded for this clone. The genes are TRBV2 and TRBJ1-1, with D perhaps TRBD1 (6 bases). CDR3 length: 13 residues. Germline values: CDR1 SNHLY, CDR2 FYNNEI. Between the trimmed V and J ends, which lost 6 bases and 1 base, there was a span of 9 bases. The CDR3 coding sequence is TGTGCCAGCAGGCTGACAGGGAACACTGAAGCTTTCTTT. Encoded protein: CASRLTGNTEAFF.

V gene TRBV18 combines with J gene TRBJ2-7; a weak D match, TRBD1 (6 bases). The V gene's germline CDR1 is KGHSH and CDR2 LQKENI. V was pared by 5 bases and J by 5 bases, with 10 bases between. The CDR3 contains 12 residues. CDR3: CASSIRGDEQYF. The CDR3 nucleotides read TGTGCCAGCTCAATCAGGGGCGACGAGCAGTACTTC.

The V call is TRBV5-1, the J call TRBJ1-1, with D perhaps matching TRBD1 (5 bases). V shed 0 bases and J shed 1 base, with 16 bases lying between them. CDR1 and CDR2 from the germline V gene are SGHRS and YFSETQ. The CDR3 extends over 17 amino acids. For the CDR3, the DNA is TGCGCCAGCAGCTTGGCCCCGCCGACAGCTTCGAACACTGAAGCTTTCTTT. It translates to CASSLAPPTASNTEAFF.